The 32 T cell receptor beta chains listed next were all sequenced from one sample in a study of blood T cell repertoires in COVID-19. This table comes from immunoSEQ multiplex PCR, and its TCRdb copy is limited to in-frame clones, with some not included. The repertoire holds 200,000 to 250,000 clones, with approximately 84% as singletons. The source material was peripheral blood. Every receptor here comes from a woman aged 30 to 39 who had recovered from COVID-19.

This chain connects TRBV30 to TRBJ2-1; 8 nucleotides align to TRBD1. V trimming: 5 bases; J trimming: 8 bases; junction bases outside the gene matches: 20. CDR1 is GTSNPN, CDR2 SVGIG, per germline (reference sequence). This CDR3 spans 17 amino acids. Here the CDR3 DNA reads TGTGCCTGGGAAAAACTCTACAGGGGGGACGTTTGGGATGAGCAGTTCTTC. It codes for CAWEKLYRGDVWDEQFF.

The chain carries TRBV11-3 and TRBJ2-1, with TRBD2 identical over 11 bases. The germline CDR1 and CDR2 sequences are SGHNT and YENEEA. The CDR3 loop spans 19 amino acids. V lost 0 bases, J lost 4 bases, and 11 bases stayed unmatched. The CDR3 nucleotides read TGTGCCAGCAGCTTAGACGGGACTAGCGGTTTAGGGAGGTACAATGAGCAGTTCTTC. It yields the protein CASSLDGTSGLGRYNEQFF. Variable domain in full (rest from reference TRBV11-3 and TRBJ2-1): EAGVVQSPRYKIIEKKQPVAFWCNPISGHNTLYWYLQNLGQGPELLIRYENEEAVDDSQLPKDRFSAERLKGVDSTLKIQPAELGDSAVYLCASSLDGTSGLGRYNEQFFGPGTRLTVL.

The sample holds a few counts of this clone. The chain links TRBV7-8 to TRBJ2-3, with TRBD2 matching 13 bases. The CDR3 is 18 residues long. V was clipped by 5 bases and J by 0 bases; unmatched bases: 8. Per germline, CDR1 SGHVS and CDR2 FQNEAQ. The CDR3 here is CASSRGLAGDRSTDTQYF. CDR3 nucleotide sequence: TGTGCCAGCAGCCGAGGACTAGCGGGGGACAGAAGCACAGATACGCAGTATTTT. Full variable domain (rest looked up from reference TRBV7-8 and TRBJ2-3): GAGVSQSPRYKVAKRGQDVALRCDPISGHVSLFWYQQALGQGPEFLTYFQNEAQLDKSGLPSDRFFAERPEGSVSTLKIQRTQQEDSAVYLCASSRGLAGDRSTDTQYFGPGTRLTVL.

The J gene is TRBJ2-3, the V gene TRBV5-1; TRBD2 is a possible D gene (7 bases). Trimming cost V 4 bases and J 4 bases, with 19 bases left between them. Germline values: CDR1 SGHRS, CDR2 YFSETQ. The CDR3 has 16 residues. The CDR3 bases are TGCGCCAGCAGCCGGGCGATTAGGGGGAGGGCAGATACGCAGTATTTT. Its translation: CASSRAIRGRADTQYF. Using reference TRBV5-1 and TRBJ2-3 for the parts outside the CDR3, the full variable domain is KAGVTQTPRYLIKTRGQQVTLSCSPISGHRSVSWYQQTPGQGLQFLFEYFSETQRNKGNFPGRFSGRQFSNSRSEMNVSTLELGDSALYLCASSRAIRGRADTQYFGPGTRLTVL.

Regarding this clone: The DNA is omitted, as the CDR3 cannot be located on it reliably, and the CDR3 follows TCRdb's listing. This chain uses TRBV2 with TRBJ2-2; the tabulated D call, TRBD1, remains unverified against the DNA. From its first to its last residue, the CDR3 has 14 amino acids. Germline CDR1 reads SNHLY; CDR2 reads FYNNEI. This chain's CDR3 is CASSGFQGLLSCFF.

The chain couples TRBV7-9 to TRBJ1-6; D perhaps matches TRBD1 (5 bases). This CDR3 has 17 residues. Trimming removed 8 bases from V and 0 bases from J, with 17 bases in between. From germline, CDR1 is SEHNR and CDR2 FQNEAQ (reference sequence). This CDR3 is CASQGPSRSSYNSPLHF. The CDR3 DNA sequence: TGTGCCAGCCAGGGTCCGTCCAGAAGCTCCTATAATTCACCCCTCCACTTT.

The chain combines TRBV27 with TRBJ1-5, with D tentatively TRBD1 (5 bases). Germline loops: CDR1 MNHEY, CDR2 SMNVEV (reference sequence). V lost 6 bases to trimming and J lost 5 bases, with 14 bases between them. This CDR3 has 14 amino acids. CDR3 region: CASREFGGDQPQHF. The DNA for the CDR3 is TGTGCCAGCAGAGAATTTGGGGGGGATCAGCCCCAGCATTTT.

The rearrangement links TRBV7-9 to TRBJ1-1, with D unclear. CDR3 size: 12 residues. V gave up 7 bases and J gave up 6 bases, with 12 bases separating them. Germline loops: CDR1 SEHNR, CDR2 FQNEAQ (reference sequence). CDR3 sequence (DNA): TGTGCCAGCACCCTCGGAGGCGCTGAAGCTTTCTTT. Translation gives CASTLGGAEAFF.

The chain carries TRBV6-5 and TRBJ2-2, with D hard to call. V was cut by 7 bases and J by 4 bases, with 16 bases left in between. The CDR3 length is 15 residues. The germline V gene encodes CDR1 MNHEY and CDR2 SVGAGI. CDR3 in amino acids: CASTRSAGVTGELFF. The CDR3 nucleotides read TGTGCCAGCACCCGGTCGGCAGGCGTCACCGGGGAGCTGTTTTTT.

The chain is built from TRBV4-1 and TRBJ2-5; D unclear. From germline, CDR1 is MGHRA and CDR2 YSYEKL. This CDR3 has 15 residues. Trimming took 1 base from V and 5 from J, leaving 14 bases between them. CDR3 region: CASSQGEAFLETQYF. As DNA, the CDR3 is TGCGCCAGCAGCCAAGGAGAAGCCTTCTTGGAGACCCAGTACTTC.

This chain joins TRBV2 and TRBJ2-1, with TRBD1 as a possible D gene (6 bases). Trimming pared 7 bases from V and 0 bases from J, leaving 13 bases between. There are 15 residues in the CDR3. Per the germline V gene, CDR1 is SNHLY and CDR2 is FYNNEI. CDR3 amino acids: CASKVLQGSYNEQFF. Here the CDR3 DNA reads TGTGCCAGCAAAGTTCTACAGGGCTCCTACAATGAGCAGTTCTTC.

J is TRBJ2-7 and V is TRBV18; TRBD1 is a possible D gene (6 bases). The germline V gene has CDR1 KGHSH and CDR2 LQKENI. V was trimmed by 5 bases and J by 6 bases, leaving 17 bases between them. This CDR3 comprises 14 residues. DNA for the CDR3: TGTGCCAGCTCAACCACATTGGACAGCCCCGAGCAGTACTTC. It encodes CASSTTLDSPEQYF.

This clone was counted once. The CDR3 DNA follows: TGTGCCAGTAGTAAATCTATACAGGGTCCCTACGAGCAGTACTTC. Translated, it gives CASSKSIQGPYEQYF. The V and J genes are TRBV19 and TRBJ2-7; tentative D call: TRBD1 (6 bases). In germline, CDR1 is LNHDA, CDR2 SQIVND (reference sequence). This CDR3 comprises 15 residues. Trimming cost V 4 bases and J 2 bases, with 15 bases left between them.

As for this clone: Other nucleotide sequences in the sample specify the same CDR3. The chain joins TRBV29-1 to TRBJ1-2; 9 bases fit TRBD1. The germline gives CDR1 SQVTM, CDR2 ANQGSEA. V lost 6 bases to trimming and J lost 4 bases; unmatched junction nucleotides: 0. CDR3 length equals 11 residues. The CDR3 DNA reads as TGCAGCGTGGACAGGGGCTATGGCTACACCTTC. Its protein is CSVDRGYGYTF.

This chain links TRBV19 with TRBJ1-2; weak D call: TRBD1 (5 bases). The length of the CDR3 is 14 residues. Per the germline V gene, CDR1 is LNHDA and CDR2 is SQIVND (reference sequence). The germline V and J ends were trimmed by 3 bases and 7 bases, with 15 bases remaining between them. The CDR3 bases are TGTGCCAGTAGTATGGCGGCAGGGTTTGCTGGCTACACCTTC. Translation: CASSMAAGFAGYTF.

The count of this clone is one. This chain uses TRBV12-3 or TRBV12-4 with TRBJ1-2; D call uncertain. V was pared by 1 base and J by 7 bases, with 10 bases between. There are 13 residues in the CDR3. CDR3 in amino acids: CASSLVRSGGYTF. The CDR3 DNA is TGTGCCAGCAGTTTAGTCCGATCAGGTGGCTACACCTTC.

This clone was observed a few times. The chain is built from TRBV5-5 and TRBJ2-6; D call uncertain. V was clipped by 4 bases and J by 0 bases, with 5 bases between them. The CDR3 consists of 14 residues. Germline V gene lookup returns CDR1 SGHKS and CDR2 YYEKEE (reference sequence). The CDR3 DNA sequence: TGTGCCAGCAGCCGCAGCTCTGGGGCCAACGTCCTGACTTTC. Translated, it gives CASSRSSGANVLTF.

V usage is TRBV2 and J usage is TRBJ2-2, with D perhaps TRBD1 (6 bases). Germline loops: CDR1 SNHLY, CDR2 FYNNEI. There are 15 residues in the CDR3. Trimming removed 5 bases from V and 3 bases from J, with 13 bases in between. CDR3 loop: CASSTRGDYTGELFF. The CDR3 coding sequence is TGTGCCAGCAGTACCAGGGGCGATTACACCGGGGAGCTGTTTTTT.

This clone has only one observation. In DNA form, the CDR3 reads TGTGCCAGCAGCAATACATGGAACTATGGCTACACCTTC. As protein: CASSNTWNYGYTF. The chain carries TRBV5-6 and TRBJ1-2, with D unresolved. The CDR3 loop spans 13 amino acids. The germline CDR1 and CDR2 sequences are SGHDT and YYEEEE. The germline V and J ends were trimmed by 4 bases and 2 bases, with 9 bases remaining between them.

This clone was seen only once. The chain recombines TRBV19 with TRBJ1-5; D gene uncertain. CDR1 and CDR2 (germline): LNHDA, SQIVND (reference sequence). With 5 bases removed from V and 3 bases from J, the gap between germline ends came to 8 bases. The CDR3 contains 13 residues. The CDR3 DNA reads as TGTGCCAGTAGTGAGCGGTACAATCAGCCCCAGCATTTT. This translates into CASSERYNQPQHF.

The chain couples TRBV3-1 (or the pseudogene TRBV3-2) to TRBJ2-3; 12 nucleotides agree with TRBD2. V gave up 1 base and J gave up 11 bases; unmatched junction bases: 7. This CDR3 region has 15 residues. Germline CDR1 and CDR2: LGHDT and YNNKEL (reference sequence). The CDR3 DNA reads as TGTGCCAGCAGCCAAGGAAGGACTAGCGGGGTAAGGCAGTATTTT. This translates into CASSQGRTSGVRQYF.

The chain employs TRBV7-8 and TRBJ2-5; perhaps TRBD2 as D (6 bases). Trimming stripped 5 bases from V and 5 bases from J, with 18 bases between. The germline V gene encodes CDR1 SGHVS and CDR2 FQNEAQ. The CDR3 length is 15 residues. The DNA of the CDR3 is TGTGCCAGCAGCCTGATAGGACGGGGGAAGGAGACCCAGTACTTC. The encoded protein is CASSLIGRGKETQYF.

This chain uses TRBV7-2 with TRBJ2-5; a possible D gene is TRBD1 (6 bases). The germline gives CDR1 SGHTA, CDR2 FQGNSA. The CDR3 has 15 amino acids. V lost 5 bases, J lost 1 base, and 14 bases lay in between. The CDR3 DNA reads TGTGCCAGCAGCCTATTTCGGACAGCCCAAGAGACCCAGTACTTC. Its translation: CASSLFRTAQETQYF.

The V and J genes are TRBV11-2 and TRBJ2-7, with 11 bases aligning to TRBD1. This CDR3 region has 14 residues. The trim removed 5 bases at V and 3 bases at J, leaving 3 bases unmatched. Germline V CDR1 and CDR2: SGHAT, FQNNGV. The CDR3 nucleotides are TGTGCCAGCAGCCGGACAGGGGGCAACTACGAGCAGTACTTC. Protein product: CASSRTGGNYEQYF. Looking up the rest from reference TRBV11-2 and TRBJ2-7 gives the full variable domain: EAGVAQSPRYKIIEKRQSVAFWCNPISGHATLYWYQQILGQGPKLLIQFQNNGVVDDSQLPKDRFSAERLKGVDSTLKIQPAKLEDSAVYLCASSRTGGNYEQYFGPGTRLTVT.

The gene calls are TRBV18 and TRBJ2-3; TRBD2 aligns across 12 bases. Germline V gene data show CDR1 as KGHSH and CDR2 as LQKENI. This CDR3 spans 17 amino acids. The ends lost 0 bases at V and 5 bases at J; junction bases unmatched: 6. The CDR3 nucleotides read TGTGCCAGCTCACCACCGGGACTAGCGGGCGCAGGAGATACGCAGTATTTT. Translating gives CASSPPGLAGAGDTQYF. Full variable domain (rest looked up from reference TRBV18 and TRBJ2-3): NAGVMQNPRHLVRRRGQEARLRCSPMKGHSHVYWYRQLPEEGLKFMVYLQKENIIDESGMPKERFSAEFPKEGPSILRIQQVVRGDSAAYFCASSPPGLAGAGDTQYFGPGTRLTVL.

This chain joins TRBV10-3 and TRBJ1-4; D call uncertain. The V end lost 8 bases, the J end lost 8 bases, and 24 bases lay between the germline ends. Germline V gives CDR1 ENHRY, CDR2 SYGVKD. The CDR3 has 16 residues. This chain's CDR3 is CAISQAFSRGREKLFF. In DNA, the CDR3 is TGTGCCATCTCACAAGCGTTTTCCCGCGGGAGAGAAAAACTGTTTTTT.

This clone was counted at least ten times. Here the CDR3 DNA reads TGTGCCAGTAGCGCAACCCGGACAGGGTTTAACTATGGCTACACCTTC. This sequence encodes CASSATRTGFNYGYTF. V is TRBV19 and J is TRBJ1-2; TRBD1 agrees at 8 bases. From germline, CDR1 is LNHDA and CDR2 SQIVND (reference sequence). Trimming at V came to 6 bases and at J to 1 base, leaving 10 bases not matched to a gene. The CDR3 has 16 amino acids.

V is TRBV6-5 and J is TRBJ2-1; no clear D gene. V lost 5 bases to trimming and J lost 0 bases, with 11 bases between them. Looked up from germline, CDR1 is MNHEY and CDR2 is SVGAGI. The CDR3 runs 15 residues. The DNA of the CDR3 is TGTGCCAGCAGTACGTCTCCCAGCTCCTACAATGAGCAGTTCTTC. It encodes CASSTSPSSYNEQFF.

This clone was observed a single time. The chain uses TRBV19 and TRBJ1-5; a possible D gene is TRBD1 (5 bases). Germline V gene sequence: CDR1 LNHDA, CDR2 SQIVND (reference sequence). V was cut by 7 bases and J by 6 bases, with 16 bases left in between. CDR3 length: 14 amino acids. This chain's CDR3 is CASTLLEGRQPQHF. The CDR3 region has the DNA TGTGCCAGTACGCTCCTGGAGGGACGTCAGCCCCAGCATTTT.

The chain is built from TRBV7-9 and TRBJ2-7; D gene ambiguous. Trimming stripped 3 bases from V and 0 bases from J, with 3 bases between. Germline V gives CDR1 SEHNR, CDR2 FQNEAQ (reference sequence). CDR3 length: 12 amino acids. The CDR3: CASSLSSYEQYF. For the CDR3, the DNA is TGTGCCAGCAGCTTGAGCTCCTACGAGCAGTACTTC.

The V call is TRBV3-1 (or the pseudogene TRBV3-2), the J call TRBJ1-5, with D unclear. The V and J ends lost 1 base and 0 bases respectively, with 10 bases between them. Germline V gene data show CDR1 as LGHDT and CDR2 as YNNKEL (reference sequence). CDR3 length: 16 residues. This chain's CDR3 is CASSQGRRDSNQPQHF. CDR3 nucleotide sequence: TGTGCCAGCAGCCAAGGTCGACGGGATAGCAATCAGCCCCAGCATTTT.

This clone showed up just once. V gene TRBV19 combines with J gene TRBJ2-1, with D tentatively TRBD2 (5 bases). The CDR3 extends over 14 amino acids. Between the trimmed V and J ends, which lost 6 bases and 9 bases, there was a span of 18 bases. The germline V gene has CDR1 LNHDA and CDR2 SQIVND (reference sequence). CDR3: CASRDPGGGGEQFF. The DNA for the CDR3 is TGTGCCAGTAGAGACCCCGGAGGTGGCGGTGAGCAGTTCTTC.